Listed below are T cell receptor beta chains from one sample, sequenced in a study of untreated major depressive disorder. Only in-frame clones appear in the TCRdb table, and some are missing; sequencing was by immunoSEQ multiplex PCR. The repertoire has about 15,000 clones, 85% to 95% of them found once; the top ten carry about 1.7%. Sequencing used CD4+ T cells from PBMCs. These receptors were obtained from a woman aged 25 to 39 with major depressive disorder. The CDR3 runs from the conserved cysteine through the conserved F or W. A D gene is named only where the DNA matches it firmly. Rows give clone size only sometimes, using once, few, many, or a class for an expanded clone.

>TRBJ2-5|NA|TRBV19|TRBD1|14
TGTGCCAGTAGTATAGATGGGGACAGAGAGACCCAGTACTTC
CASSIDGDRETQYF
>TRBJ2-2|NA|TRBV19|TRBD1|14
TGTGCCACCTCCGACAGGGCGGGCACCGGGGAGCTGTTTTTT
CATSDRAGTGELFF
>TRBJ1-2|NA|TRBV19|NA|10
TGTGCCAGTAGTCAGGGTGGCTACACCTTC
CASSQGGYTF
>TRBJ2-6|NA|TRBV18|NA|15
TGTGCCAGCTCACAACAGGGTGTTGGGGCCAACGTCCTGACTTTC
CASSQQGVGANVLTF
>TRBJ2-1|once|TRBV27|NA|13
TGTGCCAGAGACCTCGACTGCATCAATGAGCAGTTCTTC
CARDLDCINEQFF
>TRBJ2-3|NA|TRBV5-6|TRBD2|16
TGTGCCAGCAGCTTGACCGGGACTAGTAAGGCAGATACGCAGTATTTT
CASSLTGTSKADTQYF
>TRBJ1-5|NA|TRBV18|NA|13
TGTGCCAGCTCACCGTATAGCAATCAGCCCCAGCATTTT
CASSPYSNQPQHF
>TRBJ2-5|NA|TRBV15|NA|15
TGTGCCACCAGCAGAAGGGGCAGACAACAAGAGACCCAGTACTTC
CATSRRGRQQETQYF
>TRBJ1-2|NA|TRBV29-1|NA|11
TGCAGCGTTGGCAGGGACTATGGCTACACCTTC
CSVGRDYGYTF
>TRBJ2-3|NA|TRBV9|NA|15
TGTGCCAGCAGCGTAGTAGGCTATAGCACAGATACGCAGTATTTT
CASSVVGYSTDTQYF
>TRBJ2-7|NA|TRBV29-1|TRBD2|13
TGCAGCGCTAGCGGAGCCATTGCCTACGAGCAGTACTTC
CSASGAIAYEQYF
>TRBJ2-1|NA|TRBV28|NA|15
TGTGCCACCGAGGGTGGAACACGCTCCTACAATGAGCAGTTCTTC
CATEGGTRSYNEQFF
>TRBJ2-3|NA|TRBV18|NA|15
TGTGCCAGCTCACCAATAACGGCAGTTACAGATACGCAGTATTTT
CASSPITAVTDTQYF
>TRBJ2-3|once|TRBV1|NA|15
TGCACCAGCAGCCAAGATCTTCAGAGGGCAGATACGCAGTATTTT
CTSSQDLQRADTQYF
>TRBJ1-1|NA|TRBV7-2|TRBD1|12
TGTGCCAGCAGCTTCCGACAGGGGCTGTCTTTCTTT
CASSFRQGLSFF
>TRBJ2-5|NA|TRBV7-7|TRBD2|14
TGTGCCAGCAGCGCCCCCGGGAGGTTAGAGACCCAGTACTTC
CASSAPGRLETQYF
>TRBJ1-1|NA|TRBV6-5|NA|11
TGTGCCAGCAGTTCCCGGAGTGAAGCTTTCTTT
CASSSRSEAFF
>TRBJ1-2|NA|TRBV11-2|NA|13
TGTGCCAGCAGCCCGACAGTAAACTATGGCTACACCTTC
CASSPTVNYGYTF
>TRBJ2-5|NA|TRBV18|NA|12
TGTGCCAGCTCACCGCAGGGAAAGACCCAGTACTTC
CASSPQGKTQYF
>TRBJ2-5|few|TRBV11-3|NA|13
TGTGCCAGCAGCCCGGGGACACAAGAGACCCAGTACTTC
CASSPGTQETQYF